The 10 T cell receptor beta chains in this list originate from one sample, sequenced in a study of T cells in localized non-small cell lung cancer. Clones were read by immunoSEQ multiplex PCR, and TCRdb kept only the in-frame ones, dropping some. Counted here are approximately 1,400 clones, roughly 25% occurring once; the ten biggest clones make up 9.5% to 15%. The sequencing here drew on normal lung tissue next to the tumor, taken before any cancer treatment. These receptors were collected from a male donor older than 55 with stage I lung adenocarcinoma.

A few counts support this clone. The genes are TRBV19 and TRBJ1-1; 9 bases map to TRBD1. This CDR3 region has 14 residues. V lost 6 bases to trimming and J lost 3 bases; unmatched junction nucleotides: 5. Germline V gives CDR1 LNHDA, CDR2 SQIVND (reference sequence). In DNA form, the CDR3 reads TGTGCCAGTAGAGGGACAGGGAGGCACACTGAAGCTTTCTTT. It yields the protein CASRGTGRHTEAFF.

The chain uses TRBV9 and TRBJ2-3; D may be TRBD1 or TRBD2 (6 bases each). The germline CDR1 and CDR2 sequences are SGDLS and YYNGEE. Between the trimmed V and J ends, which lost 2 bases and 9 bases, there was a span of 16 bases. This CDR3 region has 14 residues. The CDR3 DNA is TGTGCCAGCAGCGTCGGAAGAGGGGGGTCGACGCAGTATTTT. Its translation is CASSVGRGGSTQYF.

This clone showed up just a few times. V gene TRBV10-3 combines with J gene TRBJ1-1, with D maybe TRBD1 (5 bases). The CDR3 is 15 residues long. The V end was cut by 1 base, the J end by 4 bases, with 13 bases between. Per the germline V gene, CDR1 is ENHRY and CDR2 is SYGVKD. The CDR3 loop reads CAISEWLERGTEAFF. Written as DNA, the CDR3 is TGTGCCATCAGTGAGTGGTTGGAGAGGGGCACTGAAGCTTTCTTT.

The chain uses TRBV19 and TRBJ2-1; D is possibly TRBD2 (5 bases). V was clipped by 1 base and J by 8 bases, with 12 bases between them. The CDR3 consists of 14 residues. Germline V gene lookup returns CDR1 LNHDA and CDR2 SQIVND (reference sequence). The DNA of the CDR3 is TGTGCCAGTAGTATAGTTTCAGCTAGCTATGAGCAGTTCTTC. It yields the protein CASSIVSASYEQFF.

V is TRBV18 and J is TRBJ1-2, with 9 bases that match TRBD1. This CDR3 is built from 18 residues. After removal of 0 bases from V and 0 bases from J, the junction contained 8 bases not matched to a gene. Germline CDR1 and CDR2: KGHSH and LQKENI. This chain's CDR3 is CASSPPATGGGSNYGYTF. The CDR3, as DNA: TGTGCCAGCTCACCACCGGCGACAGGGGGTGGATCTAACTATGGCTACACCTTC.

V usage is TRBV6-8 and J usage is TRBJ2-1; 9 bases fit TRBD1. The CDR3 totals 14 residues. The V and J ends lost 8 bases and 4 bases, in that order; junction bases with no gene match: 6. Germline-derived CDR1 and CDR2 are MNHGY and SAAAGT. CDR3 residues: CASLPGQGYNEQFF. CDR3 nucleotide sequence: TGTGCCAGCCTTCCGGGACAGGGATACAATGAGCAGTTCTTC.

This clone has only a few counts. The J gene is TRBJ2-6, the V gene TRBV11-3; 7 bases line up with TRBD1. The CDR3 loop spans 18 amino acids. CDR1 and CDR2 from the germline V gene are SGHNT and YENEEA. With V trimmed by 5 bases and J by 0 bases, 10 bases remained unmatched. The CDR3 DNA sequence: TGTGCCAGCAGCGCGTCGGACAGGCCTGGCTCTGGGGCCAACGTCCTGACTTTC. Translating it yields CASSASDRPGSGANVLTF.

This clone was seen a few times. V and J are TRBV6-8 and TRBJ1-2; 8 bases align to TRBD1. J gave up 4 bases and V 8 bases, and 9 bases lay outside the gene matches. There are 14 residues in the CDR3. Germline V lookup: CDR1 MNHGY, CDR2 SAAAGT. The CDR3 sequence is CASSWGRGLYGYTF. DNA of the CDR3: TGTGCCAGCTCGTGGGGCAGGGGGCTCTATGGCTACACCTTC.

V gene TRBV1 combines with J gene TRBJ2-1; the D call of TRBD2 is as the table states it, not checked on the DNA. TRBV1 is labeled a pseudogene. The CDR3 spans 17 residues. DNA of the CDR3: TGCGCCAGCAGCCAAGATCTGCCTAGCGGGCGAAGGAATGAGCAGTTCTTC. This encodes CASSQDLPSGRRNEQFF.

In this sample, this clone is large (0.1 to 1%). This sequence joins TRBV11-3 and TRBJ1-1; the match to TRBD1 covers 8 bases. Germline values: CDR1 SGHNT, CDR2 YENEEA. The CDR3 has 16 residues. Unmatched junction bases numbered 3, after V lost 0 bases and J lost 0 bases. CDR3 DNA sequence: TGTGCCAGCAGCTTAGATCCAGGGGGCCTGAACACTGAAGCTTTCTTT. Protein product: CASSLDPGGLNTEAFF.